This is a list of T cell receptor beta chains from one sample in a study of CD8+CD57+ T cells in acquired aplastic anemia. TCRdb processed the reads anew with MiXCR; each CDR3 protein has one entry. Among 250,000 to 300,000 distinct CDR3 sequences listed, around three fifths were seen once. Sequencing was performed on sorted CD4+, CD8+, or CD8+CD57+ T cells (not recorded which) from PBMCs. The receptors stem from a human donor with aplastic anemia. Each CDR3 is given with its conserved first and last residue. A D gene is named only where the DNA matches it firmly. Size values are once, few and many counts, or a class for expanded clones, and some rows have none.

j_call: TRBJ2-3; d_call: -; v_call: TRBV12-3/TRBV12-4; clone_size: many; cdr3_nt: TGTGCCAGCAGTTTATATTTTGCGGGGACAGATACGCAGTATTTT; cdr3_aa: CASSLYFAGTDTQYF
j_call: TRBJ1-1; d_call: -; v_call: TRBV4-2; clone_size: many; cdr3_nt: TGTGCCAGCAGCCAAGTTACGAGTAACACTGAAGCTTTCTTT; cdr3_aa: CASSQVTSNTEAFF
j_call: TRBJ2-7; d_call: TRBD1; v_call: TRBV7-9; clone_size: -; cdr3_nt: TGTGCCAGCAGCCGAGGGGGCGAGAACGAGCAGTACTTC; cdr3_aa: CASSRGGENEQYF
j_call: TRBJ1-1; d_call: -; v_call: TRBV2; clone_size: -; cdr3_nt: TGTGCCAGCTCACCACCAGGGCTGACGAACACTGAAGCTTTCTTT; cdr3_aa: CASSPPGLTNTEAFF
j_call: TRBJ1-6; d_call: -; v_call: TRBV10-3; clone_size: -; cdr3_nt: TGTGCCATCAGTGAGTCGCGGGGGGCCCCTAATTCACCCCTCCACTTT; cdr3_aa: CAISESRGAPNSPLHF
j_call: TRBJ2-3; d_call: -; v_call: TRBV20-1; clone_size: many; cdr3_nt: TGCAGTGCCTTTAGCGCTGGAGGCACAGATACGCAGTATTTT; cdr3_aa: CSAFSAGGTDTQYF
j_call: TRBJ2-3; d_call: TRBD2; v_call: TRBV20-1; clone_size: -; cdr3_nt: TGCAGTGCTAGTCGCCAGCGGGGAGGCACAGATACGCAGTATTTT; cdr3_aa: CSASRQRGGTDTQYF
j_call: TRBJ1-4; d_call: -; v_call: TRBV12-3/TRBV12-4; clone_size: -; cdr3_nt: TGTGCCAGCACTCCGACAGGTTGGCGGAAACTGTTTTTT; cdr3_aa: CASTPTGWRKLFF
j_call: TRBJ2-7; d_call: -; v_call: TRBV27; clone_size: once; cdr3_nt: TGTGCCAGCAGTGAAGCGCAGCTCTACGAGCAGTACTTC; cdr3_aa: CASSEAQLYEQYF
j_call: TRBJ1-1; d_call: -; v_call: TRBV7-3; clone_size: -; cdr3_nt: TGTGCCAGCAGACCCTTCGGGGGGGGGCGACGGACTGAAGCTTTCTTT; cdr3_aa: CASRPFGGGRRTEAFF
j_call: TRBJ2-3; d_call: -; v_call: TRBV12-3/TRBV12-4; clone_size: few; cdr3_nt: TGTGCCAGCAGTTTACAGATTAGCACAGATACGCAGTATTTT; cdr3_aa: CASSLQISTDTQYF
j_call: TRBJ1-1; d_call: -; v_call: TRBV7-9; clone_size: -; cdr3_nt: TGTGCCAGCAGCTTCACGGCAGGGAACACTGAAGCTTTCTTT; cdr3_aa: CASSFTAGNTEAFF
j_call: TRBJ2-7; d_call: TRBD2; v_call: TRBV7-9; clone_size: -; cdr3_nt: TGTGCCAGCAGCTTGACTAGCGGGGAATACGAGCAGTACTTC; cdr3_aa: CASSLTSGEYEQYF
j_call: TRBJ1-5; d_call: -; v_call: TRBV7-2; clone_size: -; cdr3_nt: TGTGCCAGCAGCTTAGGGCCTGGGGCGGGGCAGCCCCAGCATTTT; cdr3_aa: CASSLGPGAGQPQHF
j_call: TRBJ2-7; d_call: TRBD1; v_call: TRBV20-1; clone_size: many; cdr3_nt: TGCAGTGCTAGAGCCCGGACAGGTGGGGCCTACGAGCAGTACTTC; cdr3_aa: CSARARTGGAYEQYF
j_call: TRBJ2-1; d_call: TRBD1; v_call: TRBV10-3; clone_size: -; cdr3_nt: TGTGCCATCAGTGAGCCGGACCGGGACAGGGGGTCCAATGAGCAGTTCTTC; cdr3_aa: CAISEPDRDRGSNEQFF
j_call: TRBJ1-1; d_call: -; v_call: TRBV7-6; clone_size: -; cdr3_nt: TGTGCCAGCAGCCCTCTCACTGAAGCTTTCTTT; cdr3_aa: CASSPLTEAFF
j_call: TRBJ2-5; d_call: TRBD1; v_call: TRBV6-1; clone_size: -; cdr3_nt: TGTGCCAGCAGTAGGGGACAGGGAATAATGGAGACCCAGTACTTC; cdr3_aa: CASSRGQGIMETQYF
j_call: TRBJ2-7; d_call: TRBD1; v_call: TRBV20-1; clone_size: -; cdr3_nt: TGCAGTGCTAGTGGACAGGGAGCCTACGAGCAGTACTTC; cdr3_aa: CSASGQGAYEQYF
j_call: TRBJ1-5; d_call: TRBD1; v_call: TRBV6-1; clone_size: many; cdr3_nt: TGTGCCAGCACTACCGAAGGGGGCGCTTTTCAGCCCCAGCATTTT; cdr3_aa: CASTTEGGAFQPQHF
j_call: TRBJ2-1; d_call: TRBD2; v_call: TRBV7-9; clone_size: -; cdr3_nt: TGTGCCAGCAGTCCCGAACCAACCGGGACTAACTACAATGAGCAGTTCTTC; cdr3_aa: CASSPEPTGTNYNEQFF
j_call: TRBJ1-5; d_call: TRBD1; v_call: TRBV7-9; clone_size: -; cdr3_nt: TGCGCCAGCAGCCAAGATTCAGGGGGTGGTCAGCCCCAGCATTTT; cdr3_aa: CASSQDSGGGQPQHF
j_call: TRBJ2-2; d_call: -; v_call: TRBV20-1; clone_size: -; cdr3_nt: TGCAGTGCTAGAAGGGGAAACTCCGGGGAGCTGTTTTTT; cdr3_aa: CSARRGNSGELFF
j_call: TRBJ1-2; d_call: -; v_call: TRBV24-1; clone_size: once; cdr3_nt: TGTGCCACCAGTGACCGTAAACAGGGAACATATGGCTACACCTTC; cdr3_aa: CATSDRKQGTYGYTF
j_call: TRBJ2-1; d_call: -; v_call: TRBV7-8; clone_size: -; cdr3_nt: TGTGCCAGCAGCTTAGCGTCAGGGGTACCCTACAATGAGCAGTTCTTC; cdr3_aa: CASSLASGVPYNEQFF
j_call: TRBJ1-1; d_call: -; v_call: TRBV10-2; clone_size: many; cdr3_nt: TGCGCCAGCAGTGAGATGCTGAACACTGAAGCTTTCTTT; cdr3_aa: CASSEMLNTEAFF
j_call: TRBJ2-5; d_call: TRBD1; v_call: TRBV29-1; clone_size: -; cdr3_nt: TGCAGCGTTGAGGCCGGGACAGTCGGCGGGACCCAGTACTTC; cdr3_aa: CSVEAGTVGGTQYF
j_call: TRBJ1-4; d_call: -; v_call: TRBV4-2; clone_size: many; cdr3_nt: TGTGCCAGCAGCCCGAGGTTGGGGGGGGATGAAAAACTGTTTTTT; cdr3_aa: CASSPRLGGDEKLFF
j_call: TRBJ2-3; d_call: -; v_call: TRBV19; clone_size: many; cdr3_nt: TGTGCCAGTAGTAACTCCCAGGACAGCACAGATACGCAGTATTTT; cdr3_aa: CASSNSQDSTDTQYF
j_call: TRBJ2-7; d_call: -; v_call: TRBV12-3/TRBV12-4; clone_size: -; cdr3_nt: TGTGCCAGCAAGGGCCAGACCTACGAGCAGTACTTC; cdr3_aa: CASKGQTYEQYF
j_call: TRBJ2-5; d_call: -; v_call: TRBV3-1; clone_size: -; cdr3_nt: TGTGCCAGCAGCCAAGACAGAACCCCAGAGACCCAGTACTTC; cdr3_aa: CASSQDRTPETQYF
j_call: TRBJ2-5; d_call: TRBD2; v_call: TRBV13; clone_size: many; cdr3_nt: TGTGCCAGCAGCGCTTTTCCGGGACTAGCGTCAGAGACCCAGTACTTC; cdr3_aa: CASSAFPGLASETQYF
j_call: TRBJ1-2; d_call: -; v_call: TRBV10-3; clone_size: -; cdr3_nt: TGTGCCATCAGTGAGAGGGGGGATAACTATGGCTACACCTTC; cdr3_aa: CAISERGDNYGYTF
j_call: TRBJ2-7; d_call: TRBD1; v_call: TRBV12-3/TRBV12-4; clone_size: many; cdr3_nt: TGTGCCAGCAGGGACAGGGCTTCCAGCGAGCAGTACTTC; cdr3_aa: CASRDRASSEQYF
j_call: TRBJ1-1; d_call: -; v_call: TRBV7-2; clone_size: -; cdr3_nt: TGTGCCAGCAGTGCAACGAGGCAATTGAACACTGAAGCTTTCTTT; cdr3_aa: CASSATRQLNTEAFF
j_call: TRBJ2-7; d_call: -; v_call: TRBV7-3; clone_size: -; cdr3_nt: TGTGCCAGCAGCTTAGGCGGCAGGGGGGCCTCCTACGAGCAGTACTTC; cdr3_aa: CASSLGGRGASYEQYF
j_call: TRBJ1-1; d_call: -; v_call: TRBV5-1; clone_size: -; cdr3_nt: TGCGCCAGCAGCTTCGGGTACGGGACCGGGATAACTGAAGCTTTCTTT; cdr3_aa: CASSFGYGTGITEAFF
j_call: TRBJ1-2; d_call: -; v_call: TRBV9; clone_size: -; cdr3_nt: TGTGCCAGCAGCGTAGCTTCGGGTGGCTACACCTTC; cdr3_aa: CASSVASGGYTF
j_call: TRBJ2-1; d_call: -; v_call: TRBV7-8; clone_size: -; cdr3_nt: TGTGCCAGCAGCTTAGGGGCAGATCTTCAGTACAATGAGCAGTTCTTC; cdr3_aa: CASSLGADLQYNEQFF
j_call: TRBJ2-7; d_call: -; v_call: TRBV4-2; clone_size: -; cdr3_nt: TGTGCCAGCAGTTCCTGGACCGGGACCGCACTCTACGAGCAGTACTTC; cdr3_aa: CASSSWTGTALYEQYF
j_call: TRBJ1-3; d_call: -; v_call: TRBV20-1; clone_size: -; cdr3_nt: TGCAGTGCTCCCAGGACGGAGGCGGACACCATATATTTT; cdr3_aa: CSAPRTEADTIYF
j_call: TRBJ2-7; d_call: -; v_call: TRBV12-3/TRBV12-4; clone_size: -; cdr3_nt: TGTGCCAGCGGTAGTGGCTACGAGCAGTACTTC; cdr3_aa: CASGSGYEQYF
j_call: TRBJ1-1; d_call: TRBD1; v_call: TRBV5-1; clone_size: -; cdr3_nt: TGCGCCAGCAGCGAAGGACAGGTGGCGGGAGCTTTCTTT; cdr3_aa: CASSEGQVAGAFF
j_call: TRBJ1-1; d_call: -; v_call: TRBV20-1; clone_size: -; cdr3_nt: TGCAGTGCCAGGACAGACACTGAAGCTTTCTTT; cdr3_aa: CSARTDTEAFF
j_call: TRBJ2-1; d_call: TRBD1; v_call: TRBV5-4; clone_size: -; cdr3_nt: TGTGCCAGCAGCTGGCGCGGGACAGGTTACAATGAGCAGTTCTTC; cdr3_aa: CASSWRGTGYNEQFF
j_call: TRBJ2-1; d_call: TRBD2; v_call: TRBV4-1; clone_size: many; cdr3_nt: TGCGCCAGCAGCCACGTAGCGGGGGGGGACAATGAGCAGTTCTTC; cdr3_aa: CASSHVAGGDNEQFF
j_call: TRBJ1-6; d_call: TRBD1; v_call: TRBV20-1; clone_size: few; cdr3_nt: TGCAGTGCTAGAGGAAGGACAGGGGTGGGCTCACCCCTCCACTTT; cdr3_aa: CSARGRTGVGSPLHF
j_call: TRBJ2-3; d_call: -; v_call: TRBV6-5; clone_size: many; cdr3_nt: TGTGCCAGCAGTTTCTCACAGCCCACAGATACGCAGTATTTT; cdr3_aa: CASSFSQPTDTQYF
j_call: TRBJ2-7; d_call: -; v_call: TRBV19; clone_size: -; cdr3_nt: TGTGCCAGTAGTACCGCAGACAGTCTGTCCTATGAGCGGTACTTC; cdr3_aa: CASSTADSLSYERYF
j_call: TRBJ2-7; d_call: -; v_call: TRBV7-9; clone_size: few; cdr3_nt: TGTGCCAGCACCCGCTCGGACAGCCCCTACGAGCAGTACTTC; cdr3_aa: CASTRSDSPYEQYF
j_call: TRBJ1-3; d_call: -; v_call: TRBV15; clone_size: few; cdr3_nt: TGTGCCACCAGCTCGAGGGAGGGCTCTGGAAACACCATATATTTT; cdr3_aa: CATSSREGSGNTIYF
j_call: TRBJ1-2; d_call: -; v_call: TRBV24-1; clone_size: few; cdr3_nt: TGTGCCACTCAGGGGACGGACTATGGCTACACCTTC; cdr3_aa: CATQGTDYGYTF